The subject of this entry is one T cell receptor (beta chain). Its antigen remains unidentified. The data were obtained in a study of T cells expressing NK-cell markers. TCRdb reprocessed the 5' RACE reads and stores each CDR3 protein as one record, lacking DNA. The sample includes some 390,000 distinct CDR3 sequences. CDR1 and CDR2 from the germline V gene are SGHDN and FVKESK. This CDR3 has 17 amino acids. Study-level findings and limits: In four donors, these clonotypes also led the CD3+CD56-NKG2C+ fraction. Whether expanded NKG2C+ T cell clones were HCMV specific stayed uncertain.

The clonotype was recovered from a woman aged 50 to 65 in good health. The chain is built from TRBV14 and TRBJ2-7; TCRdb designates TRBD1, a call that cannot be tested without DNA. The specimen sequenced was blood T cells: a sorted CD56 or NKG2C T cell subset, CD4+ or CD8+ T cells, or bulk PBMC T cells (not recorded which). The CDR3 loop reads CASSPLGHGTLSYEQYF. Based on the CDR3 plus reference TRBV14 and TRBJ2-7, the full variable domain is EAGVTQFPSHSVIEKGQTVTLRCDPISGHDNLYWYRRVMGKEIKFLLHFVKESKQDESGMPNNRFLAERTGGTYSTLKVQPAELEDSGVYFCASSPLGHGTLSYEQYFGPGTRLTVT.